Listed below are T cell receptor beta chains from one sample, sequenced in a study of blood T cell repertoires in COVID-19. Produced via immunoSEQ multiplex PCR; TCRdb's table is partial and in-frame only. Of roughly 120,000 clones listed, roughly 90% are singletons. Sequencing was performed on peripheral blood. All receptors derive from a man aged 50-60 years with active COVID-19. CDR3s include the opening cysteine and the closing phenylalanine or tryptophan. A D gene is named only where the DNA matches it firmly. Not every row has a clone size; where given, it reads once, few, many or a size class.

>TRBV24-1|-|TRBJ2-3|TRBD2
CATRTSGRGTQYF
TGTGCCACCAGGACTAGCGGGAGGGGTACGCAGTATTTT
>TRBV2|once|TRBJ2-1|-
CASSEWQEDNEQFF
TGTGCCAGCAGTGAATGGCAGGAGGACAATGAGCAGTTCTTC
>TRBV4-1|-|TRBJ2-3|-
CASSQVGQITQYF
TGCGCCAGCAGCCAAGTTGGCCAAATAACGCAGTATTTT
>TRBV7-3|-|TRBJ2-1|TRBD2
CASSLNSGGPSGRNEQFF
TGTGCCAGCAGCTTAAATAGCGGGGGGCCCTCAGGACGCAATGAGCAGTTCTTC
>TRBV23-1|-|TRBJ2-3|-
CASPPSWGQSTDTQYF
TGCGCCAGCCCCCCGTCATGGGGACAAAGCACAGATACGCAGTATTTT
>TRBV5-4|-|TRBJ2-2|TRBD2
CASRFSGAAGELFF
TGTGCCAGCAGGTTTAGCGGGGCTGCCGGGGAGCTGTTTTTT
>TRBV18|-|TRBJ2-7|TRBD1
CASSTGTGTGEQYF
TGTGCCAGCTCAACCGGGACAGGGACTGGTGAGCAGTACTTC
>TRBV13|-|TRBJ1-2|-
CASTGRTLNYGYTF
TGTGCCAGCACCGGACGGACTTTAAACTATGGCTACACCTTC
>TRBV5-6|-|TRBJ2-1|TRBD2
CASSRSGTSGSGEQFF
TGTGCCAGCAGCAGATCCGGGACTAGCGGGAGTGGTGAGCAGTTCTTC
>TRBV19|once|TRBJ1-4|-
CASSMSGGVEKLFF
TGTGCCAGTAGTATGAGCGGAGGGGTTGAAAAACTGTTTTTT
>TRBV7-9|few|TRBJ2-2|TRBD1
CASSYRGPGELFF
TGTGCCAGCAGCTACAGGGGACCCGGGGAGCTGTTTTTT
>TRBV30|-|TRBJ1-1|-
CAWFSPGIRNEAFF
TGTGCCTGGTTTTCTCCCGGGATCCGTAATGAAGCTTTCTTT
>TRBV7-8|-|TRBJ2-1|TRBD2
CASSPGLAGVNEQFF
TGTGCCAGCAGCCCGGGACTAGCGGGAGTCAATGAGCAGTTCTTC
>TRBV5-1|-|TRBJ2-5|-
CASSFNEGIGETQYF
TGCGCCAGCAGCTTCAATGAGGGTATCGGCGAGACCCAGTACTTC
>TRBV6-5|once|TRBJ1-3|TRBD1
CASRRDRRGNTIYF
TGTGCCAGCAGAAGGGACAGGAGGGGAAACACCATATATTTT
>TRBV12-3/TRBV12-4|-|TRBJ1-1|TRBD1
CASIGQGVEAFF
TGTGCCAGCATCGGACAGGGGGTTGAAGCTTTCTTT
>TRBV7-6|-|TRBJ1-3|TRBD1
CASSLSFGTGNSGNTIYF
TGTGCCAGCAGCTTATCTTTTGGGACAGGAAACTCTGGAAACACCATATATTTT
>TRBV29-1|-|TRBJ1-5|-
CSVEDPGQPQHF
TGCAGCGTTGAAGATCCCGGTCAGCCCCAGCATTTT
>TRBV19|-|TRBJ2-5|-
CASKGQGRETQYF
TGTGCCAGTAAGGGTCAGGGGAGAGAGACCCAGTACTTC
>TRBV4-1|-|TRBJ2-1|-
CASSQAIYTGNEQFF
TGCGCCAGCAGCCAGGCAATCTATACAGGGAATGAGCAGTTCTTC
>TRBV6-1|-|TRBJ1-5|-
CASSEAGGGNQPQHF
TGTGCCAGCAGTGAAGCTGGGGGGGGCAATCAGCCCCAGCATTTT
>TRBV2|-|TRBJ1-5|TRBD1
CATQTGEDQPQHF
TGTGCCACACAGACAGGGGAGGATCAGCCCCAGCATTTT
>TRBV12-3/TRBV12-4|-|TRBJ1-2|-
CASRPEDYGYTF
TGTGCCAGCAGACCGGAGGACTATGGCTACACCTTC
>TRBV7-9|-|TRBJ2-2|-
CASSPPGLLGTGELFF
TGTGCCAGCAGTCCCCCCGGACTTCTTGGCACCGGGGAGCTGTTTTTT
>TRBV12-3/TRBV12-4|-|TRBJ2-3|TRBD1
CASSPTQGDTQYF
TGTGCCAGCAGTCCGACACAGGGGGATACGCAGTATTTT
>TRBV12-3/TRBV12-4|-|TRBJ1-1|-
CASSTQEYTEAFF
TGTGCCAGCAGTACTCAGGAATACACTGAAGCTTTCTTT
>TRBV9|-|TRBJ2-5|-
CASSVDPGWETQYF
TGTGCCAGCAGCGTAGATCCGGGATGGGAGACCCAGTACTTC
>TRBV24-1|-|TRBJ1-4|TRBD1
CATAAGGGEKLFF
TGTGCCACAGCCGCAGGGGGCGGTGAAAAACTGTTTTTT
>TRBV29-1|-|TRBJ1-2|-
CSVRWQAPLGYTF
TGCAGCGTTAGGTGGCAGGCCCCGTTAGGCTACACCTTC
>TRBV5-1|-|TRBJ1-1|-
CASSAGGQGRTEAFF
TGCGCCAGCAGCGCTGGGGGCCAGGGTAGAACTGAAGCTTTCTTT
>TRBV18|-|TRBJ2-4|TRBD1
CASSGAGTGLNLAKNIQYF
TGTGCCAGCTCGGGCGCCGGGACAGGGTTAAACCTAGCCAAAAACATTCAGTACTTC